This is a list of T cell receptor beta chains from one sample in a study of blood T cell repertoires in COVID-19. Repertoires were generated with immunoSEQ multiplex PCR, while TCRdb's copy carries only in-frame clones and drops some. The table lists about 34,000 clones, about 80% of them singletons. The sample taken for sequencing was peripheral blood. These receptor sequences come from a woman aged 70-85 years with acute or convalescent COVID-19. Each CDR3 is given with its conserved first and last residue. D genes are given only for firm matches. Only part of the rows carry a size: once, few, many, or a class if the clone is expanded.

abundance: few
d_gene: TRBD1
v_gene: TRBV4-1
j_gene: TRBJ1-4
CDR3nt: TGCGCCAGCAGCCCAGGGACAGTCCTTAATGAAAAACTGTTTTTT
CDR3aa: CASSPGTVLNEKLFF

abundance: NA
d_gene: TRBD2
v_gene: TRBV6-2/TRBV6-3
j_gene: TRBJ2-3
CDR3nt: TGTGCCAGCAGTTACAGGATTAGCGGGGGCACAGATACGCAGTATTTT
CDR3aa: CASSYRISGGTDTQYF

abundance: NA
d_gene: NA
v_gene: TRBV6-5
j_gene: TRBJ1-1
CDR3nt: TGTGCCAGCAGTTTACGACTTAATCAGGGAAACACTGAAGCTTTCTTT
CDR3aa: CASSLRLNQGNTEAFF

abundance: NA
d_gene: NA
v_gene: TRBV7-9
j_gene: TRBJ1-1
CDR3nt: TGTGCCAGCAGACCTTCCCAGGGCCTAAACACTGAAGCTTTCTTT
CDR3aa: CASRPSQGLNTEAFF

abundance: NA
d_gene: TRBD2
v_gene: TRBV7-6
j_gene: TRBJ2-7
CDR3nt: TGTGCCAGCAGCTTAATAGCGGGAGGGCTTTTGGGCGACGAGCAGTACTTC
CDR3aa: CASSLIAGGLLGDEQYF

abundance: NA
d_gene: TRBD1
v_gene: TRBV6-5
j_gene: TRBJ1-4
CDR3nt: TGTGCCAGCAGTAGAGGGGACAGCAGAAATGAAAAACTGTTTTTT
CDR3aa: CASSRGDSRNEKLFF

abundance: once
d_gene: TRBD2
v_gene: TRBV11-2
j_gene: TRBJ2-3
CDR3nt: TGTGCCAGCAGCTCGAGTTTGGGACTAGCGGGGGGTTATGCAGATACGCAGTATTTT
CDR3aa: CASSSSLGLAGGYADTQYF

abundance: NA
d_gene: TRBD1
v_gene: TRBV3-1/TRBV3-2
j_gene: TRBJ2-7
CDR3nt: TGTGCCAGCAGCGGAGCCGGGACAGGGGGAAGGGGCGAGCAGTACTTC
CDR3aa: CASSGAGTGGRGEQYF

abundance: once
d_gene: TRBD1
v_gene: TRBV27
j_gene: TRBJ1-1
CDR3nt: TGTGCCAGCAGACCAGGGGGCCGGGACACTGAAGCTTTCTTT
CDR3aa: CASRPGGRDTEAFF

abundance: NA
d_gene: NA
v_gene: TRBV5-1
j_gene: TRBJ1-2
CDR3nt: TGCGCCAGCAGCGAGACAGCAGCCTATGGCTACACCTTC
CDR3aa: CASSETAAYGYTF

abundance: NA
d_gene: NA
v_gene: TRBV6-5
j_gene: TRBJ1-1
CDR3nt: TGTGCCAGCACTCGACAGGCGAGCGCTGAAGCTTTCTTT
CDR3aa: CASTRQASAEAFF

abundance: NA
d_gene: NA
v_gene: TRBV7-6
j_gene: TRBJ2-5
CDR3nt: TGTGCCAGCAGCTTAGCTTTATCCGGGGAGACCCAGTACTTC
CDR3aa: CASSLALSGETQYF

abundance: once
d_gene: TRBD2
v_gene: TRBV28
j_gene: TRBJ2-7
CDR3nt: TGTGCCAGCAGTGGGGGGGGGTGGAAGCAGTACTTC
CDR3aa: CASSGGGWKQYF

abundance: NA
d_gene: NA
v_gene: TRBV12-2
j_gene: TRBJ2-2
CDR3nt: TGTGCAAGCCGACAGGAGTGGGGGACTAGCGGGAGGCCCGGGCGGGAGCTGTTTTTT
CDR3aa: CASRQEWGTSGRPGRELFF

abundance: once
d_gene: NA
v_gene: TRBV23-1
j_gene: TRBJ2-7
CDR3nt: TGCGCCAGCAGTCCTCACACTTCATCCGACAGAGCCCACGAGCAGTACTTC
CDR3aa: CASSPHTSSDRAHEQYF

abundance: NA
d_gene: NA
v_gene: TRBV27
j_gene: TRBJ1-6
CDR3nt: TGTGCCAGCAGCCCACAGCAGTCTTCACCCCTCCACTTT
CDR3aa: CASSPQQSSPLHF

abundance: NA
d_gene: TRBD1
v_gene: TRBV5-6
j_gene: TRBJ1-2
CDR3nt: TGTGCCAGCAGCTTGGCACACACAGGGGATCGATTTGGCTACACCTTC
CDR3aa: CASSLAHTGDRFGYTF

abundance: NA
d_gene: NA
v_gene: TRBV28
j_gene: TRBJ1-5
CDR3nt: TGTGCCAGCAGTTTAGAACAGGTCGGCAATCAGCCCCAGCATTTT
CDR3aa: CASSLEQVGNQPQHF

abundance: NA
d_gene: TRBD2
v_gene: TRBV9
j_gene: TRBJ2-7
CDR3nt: TGTGCCAGCAGACCGGGACTAGCGGGGGACGAGCAGTACTTC
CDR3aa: CASRPGLAGDEQYF

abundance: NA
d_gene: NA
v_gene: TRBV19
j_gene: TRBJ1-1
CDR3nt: TGTGCCAGTAGTATAGTTGAGGGTGGCACTGAAGCTTTCTTT
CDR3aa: CASSIVEGGTEAFF

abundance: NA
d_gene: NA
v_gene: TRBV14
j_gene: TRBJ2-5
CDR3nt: TGTGCCAGCAGCCAATTCCTCCAAGAGACCCAGTACTTC
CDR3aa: CASSQFLQETQYF

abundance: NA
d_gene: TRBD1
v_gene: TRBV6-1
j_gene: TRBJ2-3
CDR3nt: TGTGCCAGCAGTGACACAGGGGGATCAGATACGCAGTATTTT
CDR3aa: CASSDTGGSDTQYF

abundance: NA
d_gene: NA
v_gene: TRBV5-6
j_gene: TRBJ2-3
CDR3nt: TGTGCCAGCAGCCAGAAAGCGGGCACAGATACGCAGTATTTT
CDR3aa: CASSQKAGTDTQYF

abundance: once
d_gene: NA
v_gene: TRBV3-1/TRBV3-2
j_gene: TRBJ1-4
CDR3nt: TGTGCCAGCAGCCAAGTATCCAGGGCGGGAGAAAAACTGTTTTTT
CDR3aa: CASSQVSRAGEKLFF

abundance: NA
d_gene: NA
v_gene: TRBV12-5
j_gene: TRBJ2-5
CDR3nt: TGTGCTAGTGGTTTGGTCACTCGAAAAGAGACCCAGTACTTC
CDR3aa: CASGLVTRKETQYF

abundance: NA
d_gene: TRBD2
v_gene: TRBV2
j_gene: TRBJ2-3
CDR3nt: TGTGCCAGCAGTGTTTTACTAGCGGGGGGCCAGAATACGCAGTATTTT
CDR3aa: CASSVLLAGGQNTQYF

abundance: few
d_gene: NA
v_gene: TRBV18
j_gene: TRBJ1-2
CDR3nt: TGTGCCAGCTCACCGTACCGGGACTATGGCTACACCTTC
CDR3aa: CASSPYRDYGYTF

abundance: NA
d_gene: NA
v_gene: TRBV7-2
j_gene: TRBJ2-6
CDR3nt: TGTGCCAGCAGCCCTCCGACAGGTACCTCTGGGGCCAACGTCCTGACTTTC
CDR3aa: CASSPPTGTSGANVLTF

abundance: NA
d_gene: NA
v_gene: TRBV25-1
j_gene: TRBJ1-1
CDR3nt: TGTGCCAGCATCAAGGACTCTGACCGGGAAGCTTTCTTT
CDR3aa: CASIKDSDREAFF

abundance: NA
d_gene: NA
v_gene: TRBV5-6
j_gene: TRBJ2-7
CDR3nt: TGTGCCAGCAACTCCCCGGGGAACAGAGGCACCTACGAGCAGTACTTC
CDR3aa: CASNSPGNRGTYEQYF

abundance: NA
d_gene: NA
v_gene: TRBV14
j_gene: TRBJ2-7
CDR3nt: TGTGCCAGCAGCCAGGGTTACCTAGGCTACGAGCAGTACTTC
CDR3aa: CASSQGYLGYEQYF

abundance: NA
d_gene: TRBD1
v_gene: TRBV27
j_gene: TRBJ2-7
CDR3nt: TGTGCCAGCAGTTTAGAAAGAGGACAGGGTATTTACGAGCAGTACTTC
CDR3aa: CASSLERGQGIYEQYF

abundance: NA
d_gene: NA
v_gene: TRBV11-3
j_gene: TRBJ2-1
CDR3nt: TGTGCCAGCAGCTTCGGGTTGGCGGGGAGCGAGCAGTTCTTC
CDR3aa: CASSFGLAGSEQFF

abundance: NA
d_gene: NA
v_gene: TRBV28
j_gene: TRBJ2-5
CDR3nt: TGTGCCAGCACCTCAGAGGGGACCCAGTACTTC
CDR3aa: CASTSEGTQYF

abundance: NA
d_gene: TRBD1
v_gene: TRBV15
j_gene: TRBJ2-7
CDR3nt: TGTGCCACCAGGCGGGACAGGCAAGCCTACGAGCAGTATTTC
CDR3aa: CATRRDRQAYEQYF

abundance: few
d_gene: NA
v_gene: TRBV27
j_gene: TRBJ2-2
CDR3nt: TGTGCCAGCAGTTTCTCTGGGAGTGACGCGAACACCGGGGAGCTGTTTTTT
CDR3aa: CASSFSGSDANTGELFF

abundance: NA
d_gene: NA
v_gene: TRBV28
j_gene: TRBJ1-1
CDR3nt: TGTGCCAGCAGTTTATCCGACAGGAGACTGAACACTGAAGCTTTCTTT
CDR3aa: CASSLSDRRLNTEAFF

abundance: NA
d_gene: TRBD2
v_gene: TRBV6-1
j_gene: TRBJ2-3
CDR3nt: TGTGCCAGCAGTGAAGGAGTGGGCGGGGGGGCTACAGATACGCAGTATTTT
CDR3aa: CASSEGVGGGATDTQYF

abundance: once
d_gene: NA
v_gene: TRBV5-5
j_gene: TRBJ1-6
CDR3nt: TGTGCCAGCAGCTTGGAGACAGGCTTGGGTTCACCCCTCCACTTT
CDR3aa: CASSLETGLGSPLHF

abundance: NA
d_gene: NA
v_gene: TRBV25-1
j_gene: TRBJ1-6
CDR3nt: TGTGCCAGCAGTTTCGGGGCCTATAATTCACCCCTCCACTTT
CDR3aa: CASSFGAYNSPLHF

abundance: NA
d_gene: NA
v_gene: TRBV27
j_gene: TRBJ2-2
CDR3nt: TGTGCCACCTCGAACACCGGGGAGCTGTTTTTT
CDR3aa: CATSNTGELFF

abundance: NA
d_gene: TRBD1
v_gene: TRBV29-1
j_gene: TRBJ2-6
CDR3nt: TGCAGCGTGAGGGGGACAGGGGCCGTCCTGACTTTC
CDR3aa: CSVRGTGAVLTF

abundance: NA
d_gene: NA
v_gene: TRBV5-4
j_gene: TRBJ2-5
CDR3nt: TGTGCCAGCAGCTTAAGCGGCAGGGGGAGGGAGACCCAGTACTTC
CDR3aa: CASSLSGRGRETQYF

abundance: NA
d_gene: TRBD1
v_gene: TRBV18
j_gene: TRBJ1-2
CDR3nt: TGTGCCAGCTCACCTTCAGAGGGGGCGGGCTATGGCTACACCTTC
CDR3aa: CASSPSEGAGYGYTF

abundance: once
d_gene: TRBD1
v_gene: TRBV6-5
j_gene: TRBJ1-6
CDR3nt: TGTGCCAGCAGTCGACAGGGAATTGGTTCACCCCTCCACTTT
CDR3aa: CASSRQGIGSPLHF

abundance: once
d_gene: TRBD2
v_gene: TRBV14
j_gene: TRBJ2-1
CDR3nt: TGTGCCAGCAGCCAACTTCCAGGACTAGAGGGGCGCCGGGAGCAGTTCTTC
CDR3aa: CASSQLPGLEGRREQFF

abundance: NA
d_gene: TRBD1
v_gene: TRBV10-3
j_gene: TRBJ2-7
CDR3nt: TGTGCCATCAGTGAAGGGACAGGAAGCTACGAGCAGTACTTC
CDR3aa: CAISEGTGSYEQYF

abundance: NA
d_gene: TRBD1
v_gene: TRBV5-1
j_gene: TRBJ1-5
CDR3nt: TGCGCCAGCAGCTTGGGGACAGGGGCGGGCAATCAGCCCCAGCATTTT
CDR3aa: CASSLGTGAGNQPQHF

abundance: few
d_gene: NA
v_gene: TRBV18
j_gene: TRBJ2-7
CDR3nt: TGTGCCAGCTCGGCCGGGTCCGTAACCTACGAGCAGTACTTC
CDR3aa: CASSAGSVTYEQYF

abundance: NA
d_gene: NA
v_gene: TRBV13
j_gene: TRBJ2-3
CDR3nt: TGTGCCAGCAGCTTAGGCCCCGGGGGCACAGATACGCAGTATTTT
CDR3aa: CASSLGPGGTDTQYF

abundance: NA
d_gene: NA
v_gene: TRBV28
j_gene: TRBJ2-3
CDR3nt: TGTGCCAGCAGTTTGGTTCCTCCCTCAGGAGATACGCAGTATTTT
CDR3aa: CASSLVPPSGDTQYF

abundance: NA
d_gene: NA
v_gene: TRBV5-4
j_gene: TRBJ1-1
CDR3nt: TGTGCCAGCAGCCGGGATGCACAAACAGCGCTCACTGAAGCTTTCTTT
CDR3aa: CASSRDAQTALTEAFF

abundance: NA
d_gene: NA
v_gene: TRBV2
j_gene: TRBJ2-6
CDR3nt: TGTGCCAGCAGTGAAATGGGCAGAGACTCTGGGGCCAACGTCCTGACTTTC
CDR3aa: CASSEMGRDSGANVLTF

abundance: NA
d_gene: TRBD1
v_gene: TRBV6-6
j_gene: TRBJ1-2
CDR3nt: TGTGCCAGCAGTTACGACGACAGGGGTTTGCGGGGCTACACCTTC
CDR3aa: CASSYDDRGLRGYTF

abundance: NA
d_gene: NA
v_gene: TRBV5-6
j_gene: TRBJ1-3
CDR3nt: TGTGCCAGCAGCTTGTTCTGGCTTGGAAACACCATATATTTT
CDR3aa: CASSLFWLGNTIYF

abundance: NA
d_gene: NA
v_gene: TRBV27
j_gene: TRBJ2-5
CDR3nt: TGTGCCAGCAGTTTATACAGCCCAAAGCAGACCCAGTACTTC
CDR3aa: CASSLYSPKQTQYF

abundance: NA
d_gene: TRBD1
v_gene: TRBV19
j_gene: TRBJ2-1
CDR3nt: TGTGCCAGTAGTCAGGGACAGGGGCCCTACAATGAGCAGTTCTTC
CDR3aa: CASSQGQGPYNEQFF

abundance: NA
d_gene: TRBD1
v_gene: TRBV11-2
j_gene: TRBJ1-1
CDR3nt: TGTGCCAGCAGCTACCTGGACAGGGAAAACACTGAAGCTTTCTTT
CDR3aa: CASSYLDRENTEAFF

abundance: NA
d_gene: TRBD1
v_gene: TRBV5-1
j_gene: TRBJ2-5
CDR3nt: TGCGCCAGCAGCCAGGGGGCCCGCCGAGAGACCCAGTACTTC
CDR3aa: CASSQGARRETQYF

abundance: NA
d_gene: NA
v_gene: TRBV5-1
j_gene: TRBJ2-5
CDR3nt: TGCGCCAGCAGCTTTACGGGTCAAGAGACCCAGTACTTC
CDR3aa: CASSFTGQETQYF